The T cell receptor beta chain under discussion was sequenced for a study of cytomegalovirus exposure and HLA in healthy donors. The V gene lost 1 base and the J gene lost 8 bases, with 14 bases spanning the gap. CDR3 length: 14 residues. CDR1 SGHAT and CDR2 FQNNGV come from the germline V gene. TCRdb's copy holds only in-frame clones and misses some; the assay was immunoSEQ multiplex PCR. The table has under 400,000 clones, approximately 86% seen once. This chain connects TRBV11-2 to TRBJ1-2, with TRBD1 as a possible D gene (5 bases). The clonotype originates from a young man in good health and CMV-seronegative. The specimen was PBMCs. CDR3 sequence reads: CASSLGFGARGYTF. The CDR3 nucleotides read TGTGCCAGCAGCTTAGGGTTTGGGGCGCGAGGCTACACCTTC. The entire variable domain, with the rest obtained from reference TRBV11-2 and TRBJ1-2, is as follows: EAGVAQSPRYKIIEKRQSVAFWCNPISGHATLYWYQQILGQGPKLLIQFQNNGVVDDSQLPKDRFSAERLKGVDSTLKIQPAKLEDSAVYLCASSLGFGARGYTFGSGTRLTVV.